This TCR beta chain came from a study of cytomegalovirus exposure and HLA in healthy donors. Per germline, CDR1 MDHEN and CDR2 SYDVKM. The V end lost 3 bases, the J end lost 4 bases, and 9 bases lay between the germline ends. There are 13 residues in the CDR3. Primers included in the PCR were 60 Vbeta and 13 Jbeta primers. The assay was immunoSEQ multiplex PCR, and TCRdb's table has in-frame clones only and misses some. The top ten hold about 3.9% of the sample, which has about 94,000 clones, about three fifths seen once. This chain joins TRBV28 and TRBJ1-2; tentative D call: TRBD1 (6 bases). The specimen was PBMCs. This TCR came from a man between 25 and 39 years old in good health and CMV-seronegative. CDR3 protein: CASSLRRGYGYTF. In DNA, the CDR3 is TGTGCCAGCAGTTTGCGCAGGGGCTATGGCTACACCTTC.